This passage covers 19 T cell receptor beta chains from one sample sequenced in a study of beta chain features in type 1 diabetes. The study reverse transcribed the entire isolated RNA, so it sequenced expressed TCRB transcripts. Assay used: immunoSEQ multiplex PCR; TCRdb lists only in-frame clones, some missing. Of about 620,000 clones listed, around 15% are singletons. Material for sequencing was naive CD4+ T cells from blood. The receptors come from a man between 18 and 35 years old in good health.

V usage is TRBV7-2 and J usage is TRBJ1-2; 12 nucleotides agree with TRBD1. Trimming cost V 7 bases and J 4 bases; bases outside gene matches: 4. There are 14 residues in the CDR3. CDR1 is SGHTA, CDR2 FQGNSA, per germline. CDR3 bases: TGTGCCAGCACCCCGGGACAGGGGGCCTATGGCTACACCTTC. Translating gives CASTPGQGAYGYTF.

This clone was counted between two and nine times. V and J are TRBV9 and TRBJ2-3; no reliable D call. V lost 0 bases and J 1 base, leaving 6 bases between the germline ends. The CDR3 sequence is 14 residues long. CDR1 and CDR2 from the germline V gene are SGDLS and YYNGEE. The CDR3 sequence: CASSVAPGTDTQYF. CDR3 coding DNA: TGTGCCAGCAGCGTAGCTCCCGGCACAGATACGCAGTATTTT.

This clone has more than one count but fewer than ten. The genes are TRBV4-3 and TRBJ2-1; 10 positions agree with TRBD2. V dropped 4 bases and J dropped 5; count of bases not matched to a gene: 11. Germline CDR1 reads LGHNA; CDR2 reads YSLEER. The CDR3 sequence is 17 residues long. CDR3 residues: CASSRRPTSGIDNEQFF. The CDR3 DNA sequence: TGCGCCAGCAGCCGGAGACCCACTAGCGGGATTGACAATGAGCAGTTCTTC.

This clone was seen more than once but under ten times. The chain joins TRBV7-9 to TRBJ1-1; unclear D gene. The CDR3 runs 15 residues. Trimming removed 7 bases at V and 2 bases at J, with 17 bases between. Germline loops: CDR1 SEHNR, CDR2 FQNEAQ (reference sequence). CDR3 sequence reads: CASKLLGILNTEAFF. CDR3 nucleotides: TGTGCCAGCAAACTCCTGGGAATCCTCAACACTGAAGCTTTCTTT.

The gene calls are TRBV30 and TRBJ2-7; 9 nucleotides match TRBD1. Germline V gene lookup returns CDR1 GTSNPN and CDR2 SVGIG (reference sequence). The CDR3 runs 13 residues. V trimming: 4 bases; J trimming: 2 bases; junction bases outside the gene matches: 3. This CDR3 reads CAWKGQGPYEQYF. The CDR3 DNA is TGTGCCTGGAAGGGACAGGGTCCCTACGAGCAGTACTTC.

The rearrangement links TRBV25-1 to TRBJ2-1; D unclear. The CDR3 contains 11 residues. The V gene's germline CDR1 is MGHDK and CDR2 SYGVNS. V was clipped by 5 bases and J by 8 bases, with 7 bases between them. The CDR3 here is CASSRVDEQFF. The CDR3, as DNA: TGTGCCAGCAGTCGAGTGGATGAGCAGTTCTTC.

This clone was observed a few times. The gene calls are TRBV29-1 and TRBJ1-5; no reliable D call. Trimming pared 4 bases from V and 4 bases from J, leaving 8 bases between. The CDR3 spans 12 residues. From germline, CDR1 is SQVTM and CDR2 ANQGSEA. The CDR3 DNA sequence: TGCAGCGTTGGGGCAAATAATCAGCCCCAGCATTTT. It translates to CSVGANNQPQHF.

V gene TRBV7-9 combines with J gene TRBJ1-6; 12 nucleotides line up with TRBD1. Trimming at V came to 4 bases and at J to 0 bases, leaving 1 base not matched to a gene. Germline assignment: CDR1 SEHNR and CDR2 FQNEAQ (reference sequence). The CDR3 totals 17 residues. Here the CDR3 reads CASSSGQGASYNSPLHF. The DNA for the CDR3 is TGTGCCAGCAGCTCGGGACAGGGGGCCTCCTATAATTCACCCCTCCACTTT.

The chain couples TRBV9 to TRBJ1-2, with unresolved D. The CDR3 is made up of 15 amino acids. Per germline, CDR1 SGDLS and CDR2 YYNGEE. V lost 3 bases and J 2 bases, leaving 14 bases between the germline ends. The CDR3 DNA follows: TGTGCCAGCAGCGGATTGCTTAGTCGGAACTATGGCTACACCTTC. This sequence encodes CASSGLLSRNYGYTF.

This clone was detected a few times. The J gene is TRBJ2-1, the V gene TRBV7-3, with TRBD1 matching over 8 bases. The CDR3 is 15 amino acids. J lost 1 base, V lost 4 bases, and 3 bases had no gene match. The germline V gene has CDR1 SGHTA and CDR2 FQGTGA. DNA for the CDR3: TGTGCCAGCAGCTCTAACAGGGGGTCCTACAATGAGCAGTTCTTC. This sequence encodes CASSSNRGSYNEQFF.

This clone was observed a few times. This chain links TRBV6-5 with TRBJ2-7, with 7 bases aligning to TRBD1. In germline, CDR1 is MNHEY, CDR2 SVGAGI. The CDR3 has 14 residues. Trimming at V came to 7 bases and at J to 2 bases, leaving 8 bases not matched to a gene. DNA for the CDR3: TGTGCCAGCACCCCGCCGGGACAGACCTACGAGCAGTACTTC. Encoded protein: CASTPPGQTYEQYF.

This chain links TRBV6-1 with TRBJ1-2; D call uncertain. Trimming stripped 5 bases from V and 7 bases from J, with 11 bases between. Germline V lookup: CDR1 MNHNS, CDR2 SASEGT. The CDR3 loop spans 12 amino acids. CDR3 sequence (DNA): TGTGCCAGCAGTCCCCCCCTCGGTGGCTACACCTTC. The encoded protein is CASSPPLGGYTF.

The CDR3 sequence: CASSEAGDWTEAFF. The DNA of the CDR3 is TGTGCCAGCAGTGAAGCAGGGGATTGGACTGAAGCTTTCTTT. J is TRBJ1-1 and V is TRBV25-1, with a possible D match to TRBD1 (6 bases). Trimming removed 2 bases at V and 5 bases at J, with 12 bases between. CDR1 is MGHDK and CDR2 is SYGVNS in the germline V gene. This CDR3 contains 14 residues.

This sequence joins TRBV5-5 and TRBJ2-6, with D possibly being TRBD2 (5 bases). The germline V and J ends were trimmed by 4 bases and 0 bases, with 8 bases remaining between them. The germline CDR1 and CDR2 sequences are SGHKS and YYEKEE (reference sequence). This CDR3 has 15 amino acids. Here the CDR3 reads CASSIRDSGANVLTF. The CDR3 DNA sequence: TGTGCCAGCAGCATACGGGACTCTGGGGCCAACGTCCTGACTTTC.

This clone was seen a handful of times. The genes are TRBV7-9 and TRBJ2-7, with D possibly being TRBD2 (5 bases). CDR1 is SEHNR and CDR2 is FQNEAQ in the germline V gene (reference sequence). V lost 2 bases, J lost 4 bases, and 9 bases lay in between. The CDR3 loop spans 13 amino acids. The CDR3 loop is CASSLYTGYEQYF. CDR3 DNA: TGTGCCAGCAGCTTATATACGGGATACGAGCAGTACTTC.

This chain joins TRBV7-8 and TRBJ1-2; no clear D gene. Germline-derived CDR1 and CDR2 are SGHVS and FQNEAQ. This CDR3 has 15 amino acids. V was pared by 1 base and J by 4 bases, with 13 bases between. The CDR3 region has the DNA TGTGCCAGCAGCTTAGACCAGCCCGGGGTCTATGGCTACACCTTC. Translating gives CASSLDQPGVYGYTF.

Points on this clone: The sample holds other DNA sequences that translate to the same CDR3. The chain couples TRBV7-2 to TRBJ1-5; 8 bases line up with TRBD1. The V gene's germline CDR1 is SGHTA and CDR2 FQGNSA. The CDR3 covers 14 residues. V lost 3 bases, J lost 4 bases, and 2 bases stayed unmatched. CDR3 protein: CASSFGQGNQPQHF. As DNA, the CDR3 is TGTGCCAGCAGCTTCGGACAGGGTAATCAGCCCCAGCATTTT. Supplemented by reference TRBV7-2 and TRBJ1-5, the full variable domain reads GAGVSQSPSNKVTEKGKDVELRCDPISGHTALYWYRQSLGQGLEFLIYFQGNSAPDKSGLPSDRFSAERTGGSVSTLTIQRTQQEDSAVYLCASSFGQGNQPQHFGDGTRLSIL.

The CDR3 nucleotides read TGTGCCAGCAGTTACGCCAGGGGGCCCCTCTACGAGCAGTACTTC. It codes for CASSYARGPLYEQYF. The rearrangement uses TRBV6-5 and TRBJ2-7; 8 nucleotides align to TRBD1. With V trimmed by 2 bases and J by 3 bases, 6 bases remained unmatched. CDR1 is MNHEY, CDR2 SVGAGI, per germline. The CDR3 contains 15 residues.

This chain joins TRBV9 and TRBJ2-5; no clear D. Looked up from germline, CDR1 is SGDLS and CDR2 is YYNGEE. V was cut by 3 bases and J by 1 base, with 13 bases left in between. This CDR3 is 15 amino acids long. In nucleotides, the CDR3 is TGTGCCAGCAGCGCCAATATCGCCCCCCAAGAGACCCAGTACTTC. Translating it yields CASSANIAPQETQYF.